The clone carrying this T cell receptor (beta chain) was counted between two and nine times. The sample is drawn from a study of patients and donors after allogeneic stem cell transplantation. Germline V gene data show CDR1 as SGHRS and CDR2 as YFSETQ. The trim removed 4 bases at V and 8 bases at J, leaving 15 bases unmatched. CDR3 length equals 17 residues. TCRdb analysed the RT-PCR reads with MiXCR anew, one entry per CDR3 protein. The sample records approximately 410,000 distinct CDR3 sequences, around 16% being singletons. Sample: blood, either unsorted or a sorted T cell fraction (not recorded which). The source is a human donor who was either an allogeneic HSCT recipient or a stem cell or donor lymphocyte infusion donor (not recorded which). It is not recorded whose cells these are; they may come from a transplant donor. The chain joins TRBV5-1 to TRBJ2-1; 10 bases match TRBD2. The DNA of the CDR3 is TGCGCCAGCAGCCGTCACAGACTAGCGGGTGCTGGCGATGAGCAGTTCTTC. It specifies CASSRHRLAGAGDEQFF.